A single sample is the source of the 30 T cell receptor beta chains below, sequenced in a study of identical twins. TCRdb recomputed calls from the 5' RACE reads with MiXCR, one row per CDR3 protein. The repertoire holds about 530,000 distinct CDR3 sequences, with about 16% as singletons. The sample was also linked to a second study, of yellow fever vaccine responses in identical twins.

Sequenced material: CD4+ T cells sorted from blood. The receptor set was obtained from a woman younger than 30 in good health.

This clonotype was seen repeatedly, ten times or more. The gene calls are TRBV29-1 and TRBJ2-7; 9 nucleotides align to TRBD1. V lost 7 bases and J lost 5; bases outside the gene matches: 9. This CDR3 region has 13 residues. Germline V gene lookup returns CDR1 SQVTM and CDR2 ANQGSEA. The CDR3, as DNA: TGCAGCGCGAAGCCGGGACAGGGAAACGAGCAGTACTTC. The encoded protein is CSAKPGQGNEQYF.

The gene calls are TRBV20-1 and TRBJ2-1; 9 positions match TRBD2. CDR3 length: 15 amino acids. V trimming: 1 base; J trimming: 8 bases; junction bases outside the gene matches: 9. Germline V gives CDR1 DFQATT, CDR2 SNEGSKA (reference sequence). DNA of the CDR3: TGCAGTGCTAGAGCTTTTAGCGGGAGAAGAGATGAGCAGTTCTTC. Encoded protein: CSARAFSGRRDEQFF.

This clonotype came up a few times. V and J are TRBV2 and TRBJ1-1, with D perhaps matching TRBD1 (5 bases). V lost 5 bases and J 1 base, leaving 11 bases between the germline ends. This CDR3 has 14 amino acids. The germline V gene encodes CDR1 SNHLY and CDR2 FYNNEI. The chain's CDR3 is CASSSEGSNTEAFF. CDR3 DNA sequence: TGTGCCAGCAGTTCCGAGGGGTCGAACACTGAAGCTTTCTTT.

The CDR3 loop reads CASSPGNRGNQETQYF. The CDR3 DNA reads TGCGCCAGCAGCCCGGGAAACAGGGGCAATCAAGAGACCCAGTACTTC. The rearrangement uses TRBV4-1 and TRBJ2-5, with TRBD1 identical over 7 bases. V lost 4 bases to trimming and J lost 2 bases; unmatched junction nucleotides: 10. The CDR3 has 16 residues. Germline lookup yields CDR1 MGHRA and CDR2 YSYEKL.

This clonotype was recorded a few times. J is TRBJ2-1 and V is TRBV15, with TRBD2 identical over 9 bases. The V gene's germline CDR1 is LNHNV and CDR2 YYDKDF (reference sequence). With 0 bases clipped from V and 0 bases from J, the junction kept 6 bases outside the gene matches. This CDR3 is 18 amino acids long. CDR3 sequence reads: CATSRDGTSTSSYNEQFF. CDR3 bases: TGTGCCACCAGCAGAGACGGGACTAGCACGAGCTCCTACAATGAGCAGTTCTTC.

This chain uses TRBV4-1 with TRBJ2-1, with 12 bases aligning to TRBD2. This CDR3 has 17 amino acids. Trimming took 1 base from V and 9 from J; bases not matched to a gene: 10. Germline CDR1 and CDR2: MGHRA and YSYEKL. CDR3 amino acids: CASSQGGTSGSGGEQFF. In nucleotides, the CDR3 is TGCGCCAGCAGCCAAGGGGGGACTAGCGGGTCGGGAGGTGAGCAGTTCTTC.

The chain has TRBV3-1 and TRBJ2-5; D gene ambiguous. V was cut by 0 bases and J by 8 bases, with 13 bases left in between. Germline V gene sequence: CDR1 LGHDT, CDR2 YNNKEL (reference sequence). The CDR3 consists of 14 residues. CDR3 amino acids: CASSQDTFTITQYF. CDR3 bases: TGTGCCAGCAGCCAAGATACATTCACAATAACCCAGTACTTC.

In its sample, this clonotype was seen a few times. The J gene is TRBJ2-1, the V gene TRBV5-6, with TRBD1 matching 8 bases. The germline V gene has CDR1 SGHDT and CDR2 YYEEEE. This CDR3 is 16 amino acids long. Trimming cost V 5 bases and J 4 bases; bases outside gene matches: 11. This chain's CDR3 is CASRLTGTGQYNEQFF. The CDR3 nucleotides read TGTGCCAGCAGACTAACCGGGACAGGACAGTACAATGAGCAGTTCTTC. Based on the CDR3 plus reference TRBV5-6 and TRBJ2-1, the full variable domain is DAGVTQSPTHLIKTRGQQVTLRCSPKSGHDTVSWYQQALGQGPQFIFQYYEEEERQRGNFPDRFSGHQFPNYSSELNVNALLLGDSALYLCASRLTGTGQYNEQFFGPGTRLTVL.

This clonotype showed up just a few times. V and J are TRBV5-1 and TRBJ2-1; TRBD2 agrees at 7 bases. The V gene's germline CDR1 is SGHRS and CDR2 YFSETQ. Trimming took 1 base from V and 1 from J; bases not matched to a gene: 5. This CDR3 has 16 amino acids. The CDR3 sequence is CASSLTAGWSYNEQFF. The CDR3 DNA sequence: TGCGCCAGCAGCTTGACAGCGGGATGGTCCTACAATGAGCAGTTCTTC.

This chain connects TRBV4-2 to TRBJ1-2; D remains unclear. V dropped 0 bases and J dropped 8 bases, with 16 bases sitting between them. From germline, CDR1 is LGHNA and CDR2 YNFKEQ. There are 15 residues in the CDR3. The DNA for the CDR3 is TGTGCCAGCAGCCAAGATAGGCGGCCCCTGGGAGGCTACACCTTC. This encodes CASSQDRRPLGGYTF.

This clonotype was seen more than once but under ten times. The rearrangement joins TRBV4-2 to TRBJ2-1; possible D gene TRBD1, 5 bases. Germline values: CDR1 LGHNA, CDR2 YNFKEQ. This CDR3 has 14 residues. Deletions cut 1 base from V and 3 bases from J, with 7 bases between. The CDR3 protein is CASSQVQGYNEQFF. The CDR3 bases are TGTGCCAGCAGCCAAGTCCAGGGCTACAATGAGCAGTTCTTC.

V gene TRBV7-8 combines with J gene TRBJ2-7; unclear D gene. Germline V gene sequence: CDR1 SGHVS, CDR2 FQNEAQ. CDR3 length equals 14 residues. V was clipped by 4 bases and J by 2 bases, with 12 bases between them. The CDR3 DNA reads TGTGCCAGCAGCTCTCCTCTTCCCCCCTACGAGCAGTACTTC. This encodes CASSSPLPPYEQYF.

This clonotype was counted many times. The rearrangement links TRBV12-3 or TRBV12-4 to TRBJ2-1; D possibly matches TRBD1 or TRBD2 (5 bases each). The ends were cut back, 0 bases at V and 6 bases at J, with 9 bases in the middle. This CDR3 is 14 amino acids long. CDR3 sequence (DNA): TGTGCCAGCAGTTTAGCGAGGGGCGGCAATGAGCAGTTCTTC. Translating it yields CASSLARGGNEQFF.

In DNA, the CDR3 is TGCAGCGTTGTTCCCCAAGCGGGAGGGGTTGAGCAGTACTTC. Encoded protein: CSVVPQAGGVEQYF. The genes are TRBV29-1 and TRBJ2-7; 10 bases match TRBD2. CDR1 SQVTM and CDR2 ANQGSEA come from the germline V gene. Trimming cost V 4 bases and J 7 bases; bases outside gene matches: 10. This CDR3 spans 14 amino acids.

The J gene is TRBJ2-1, the V gene TRBV18; 12 positions agree with TRBD2. This CDR3 is built from 17 residues. Germline V lookup: CDR1 KGHSH, CDR2 LQKENI. V lost 2 bases, J lost 0 bases, and 2 bases stayed unmatched. In DNA, the CDR3 is TGTGCCAGCTCACCATTGACTAGCGGGAGCTCCTACAATGAGCAGTTCTTC. It translates to CASSPLTSGSSYNEQFF.

The rearrangement joins TRBV6-1 to TRBJ2-1, with a tentative D call TRBD2 (6 bases). V was pared by 10 bases and J by 10 bases, with 20 bases between. This CDR3 comprises 13 residues. Germline assignment: CDR1 MNHNS and CDR2 SASEGT. This CDR3 is CATNEGAGREQFF. The CDR3 DNA sequence: TGTGCCACCAACGAAGGGGCAGGGAGGGAGCAGTTCTTC.

Many counts were recorded for this clonotype. The CDR3 DNA reads as TGTGCCAGCAGTTTAGCGGGAGGGAGCACAGATACGCAGTATTTT. Its protein is CASSLAGGSTDTQYF. The rearrangement joins TRBV12-3 or TRBV12-4 to TRBJ2-3; 7 bases fit TRBD2. The junction had 0 bases not matched to a gene; V was cut back by 0 bases and J by 0 bases. The CDR3 sequence is 15 residues long.

This clonotype was seen more than once but under ten times. At one of its ends the junction is not consistent with the germline gene, which may arise from a read error. The rearrangement links TRBV2 to TRBJ2-4, with a possible D match to TRBD2 (5 bases). Germline V gene lookup returns CDR1 SNHLY and CDR2 FYNNEI. CDR3 length: 19 amino acids. The DNA for the CDR3 is TGTGCCATCAGTCCCCGGGAAATACCAACACAGCTAGCCAAAAACATTCAGTACTTC. It codes for CAISPREIPTQLAKNIQYF.

CDR3 in DNA: TGTGCCAGCAGTTTTTATAACACCGGGGAGCTGTTTTTT. Protein sequence: CASSFYNTGELFF. This chain connects TRBV27 to TRBJ2-2; D call uncertain. Germline lookup yields CDR1 MNHEY and CDR2 SMNVEV (reference sequence). The CDR3 consists of 13 residues. The ends were cut back, 3 bases at V and 2 bases at J, with 4 bases in the middle.

The V call is TRBV20-1, the J call TRBJ2-7, with 11 bases fitting TRBD2. This CDR3 is 14 amino acids long. CDR1 DFQATT and CDR2 SNEGSKA come from the germline V gene (reference sequence). The J segment lost 2 bases and the V segment lost 6 bases, leaving 6 bases of the junction unmatched. CDR3 coding DNA: TGCAGTGCCGCAGGGACTAGCGGTACCTACGAGCAGTACTTC. Its protein product is CSAAGTSGTYEQYF.

This rearrangement joins TRBV11-3 to TRBJ2-5, with 10 bases aligning to TRBD2. The CDR3 loop spans 15 amino acids. V gave up 5 bases and J gave up 3 bases; unmatched junction bases: 6. Looked up from germline, CDR1 is SGHNT and CDR2 is YENEEA. The CDR3 DNA reads as TGTGCCAGCAGCGGAGGAGGACTAGCGGAAGAGACCCAGTACTTC. This codes for CASSGGGLAEETQYF.

Here the CDR3 DNA reads TGTGCCACCTCTAAGAACAATGAGCAGTTCTTC. The encoded protein is CATSKNNEQFF. The genes are TRBV24-1 and TRBJ2-1; D gene uncertain. Germline-derived CDR1 and CDR2 are KGHDR and SFDVKD. V shed 9 bases and J shed 5 bases, with 7 bases lying between them. CDR3 length: 11 residues.

This clonotype was detected ten times or more. This chain uses TRBV28 with TRBJ2-1; a possible D gene is TRBD2 (6 bases). Trimming left V 5 bases short and J 10 bases short, with 18 bases between. Germline V gene sequence: CDR1 MDHEN, CDR2 SYDVKM. This CDR3 is built from 14 residues. The CDR3 nucleotides read TGTGCCAGCAGTCTCCCCCCTCGGGGGAGGGAGCAGTTCTTC. It encodes CASSLPPRGREQFF.

This clonotype was seen repeatedly, ten times or more. This chain connects TRBV4-2 to TRBJ2-3; 12 bases align to TRBD2. The CDR3 contains 17 residues. From germline, CDR1 is LGHNA and CDR2 YNFKEQ. V lost 0 bases and J lost 1; bases outside the gene matches: 2. The CDR3 bases are TGTGCCAGCAGCCAAGATCTAGCGGGAGGGGGCACAGATACGCAGTATTTT. This codes for CASSQDLAGGGTDTQYF.

J is TRBJ2-6 and V is TRBV6-1; D remains unclear. The germline CDR1 and CDR2 sequences are MNHNS and SASEGT. The CDR3 totals 16 residues. The V end lost 7 bases, the J end lost 0 bases, and 13 bases lay between the germline ends. CDR3: CASTQRGLSGANVLTF. The CDR3 DNA reads as TGTGCCAGCACCCAACGAGGCCTCTCTGGGGCCAACGTCCTGACTTTC.

This clonotype was seen only a few times. This chain uses TRBV5-1 with TRBJ2-2, with 7 bases identical to TRBD2. V shed 0 bases and J 0 bases; nucleotides not matched to a gene: 5. The length of the CDR3 is 17 residues. Germline V gene lookup returns CDR1 SGHRS and CDR2 YFSETQ. CDR3 nucleotides: TGCGCCAGCAGCTTGGTGTCTAGCGGACCGAACACCGGGGAGCTGTTTTTT. Amino acids: CASSLVSSGPNTGELFF.

The chain combines TRBV12-3 or TRBV12-4 with TRBJ2-1, with 10 bases identical to TRBD1. The CDR3 loop spans 20 amino acids. After removal of 6 bases from V and 0 bases from J, the junction contained 17 bases not matched to a gene. In DNA form, the CDR3 reads TGTGCCAGCAGCCCCAACCTAGGCGGACAGGGGGATAACTCCTACAATGAGCAGTTCTTC. This translates into CASSPNLGGQGDNSYNEQFF.

The table lists this clonotype with a few counts. This chain joins TRBV3-1 and TRBJ1-3, with 7 bases that match TRBD1. Germline values: CDR1 LGHDT, CDR2 YNNKEL (reference sequence). This CDR3 is 15 amino acids long. With V trimmed by 4 bases and J by 2 bases, 5 bases remained unmatched. The CDR3 nucleotides read TGTGCCAGCAGCCGACAGGGATCCACTGGAAACACCATATATTTT. It encodes CASSRQGSTGNTIYF.

The V call is TRBV3-1, the J call TRBJ2-2; 10 bases map to TRBD1. CDR1 is LGHDT, CDR2 YNNKEL, per germline (reference sequence). The J segment lost 4 bases and the V segment lost 6 bases, leaving 5 bases of the junction unmatched. The CDR3 length is 15 residues. The CDR3 region is CASRRTGGGTGELFF. The DNA of the CDR3 is TGTGCCAGCAGGCGGACAGGGGGGGGCACCGGGGAGCTGTTTTTT.

The sample holds a few counts of this clonotype. The V gene is TRBV20-1, the J gene TRBJ1-1, with 7 positions matching TRBD1. Germline trimming cut 4 bases from V and 2 bases from J; bases unmatched to any gene: 4. The CDR3 is 13 residues long. Germline V gene sequence: CDR1 DFQATT, CDR2 SNEGSKA (reference sequence). The CDR3 spells CSAMGQPNTEAFF. For the CDR3, the DNA is TGCAGTGCTATGGGACAGCCCAACACTGAAGCTTTCTTT.